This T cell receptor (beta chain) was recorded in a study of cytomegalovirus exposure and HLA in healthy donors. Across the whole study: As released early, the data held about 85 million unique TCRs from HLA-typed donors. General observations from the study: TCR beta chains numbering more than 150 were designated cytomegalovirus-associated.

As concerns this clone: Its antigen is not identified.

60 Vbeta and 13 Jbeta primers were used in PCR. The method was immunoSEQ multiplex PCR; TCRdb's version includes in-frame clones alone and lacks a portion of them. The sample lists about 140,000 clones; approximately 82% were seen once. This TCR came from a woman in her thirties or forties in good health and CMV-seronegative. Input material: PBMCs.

CDR3 in DNA: TGTGCCAGCAGCTTAGATAACCGGGACACCTACGAGCAGTACTTC. Encoded protein: CASSLDNRDTYEQYF. The rearrangement uses TRBV11-2 and TRBJ2-7; TRBD1 is a possible D gene (6 bases). Per the germline V gene, CDR1 is SGHAT and CDR2 is FQNNGV. This CDR3 has 15 amino acids. Trimming left V 0 bases short and J 2 bases short, with 11 bases between.